This T cell receptor beta chain was captured by sequencing in a study of T cells after yellow fever vaccination. In germline, CDR1 is SEHNR, CDR2 FQNEAQ (reference sequence). CDR3 length: 14 residues. The germline V and J ends were trimmed by 5 bases and 7 bases, with 17 bases remaining between them. TCRdb called the 5' RACE reads again in MiXCR, with one record for every CDR3 protein. The sample shows a few hundred thousand distinct CDR3 sequences, 19% of them seen only once. Sample: PBMCs, taken 15 days after the yellow fever booster vaccination. The sequence derives from a man aged 25-45 years who received the YFV17D yellow fever vaccine. V gene TRBV7-9 combines with J gene TRBJ1-2, with D perhaps TRBD1 (6 bases). The chain's CDR3 is CASSPPGVPAGYTF. CDR3 DNA sequence: TGTGCCAGCAGCCCCCCAGGGGTCCCAGCTGGCTACACCTTC. Variable domain in full (rest from reference TRBV7-9 and TRBJ1-2): DTGVSQNPRHKITKRGQNVTFRCDPISEHNRLYWYRQTLGQGPEFLTYFQNEAQLEKSRLLSDRFSAERPKGSFSTLEIQRTEQGDSAMYLCASSPPGVPAGYTFGSGTRLTVV.